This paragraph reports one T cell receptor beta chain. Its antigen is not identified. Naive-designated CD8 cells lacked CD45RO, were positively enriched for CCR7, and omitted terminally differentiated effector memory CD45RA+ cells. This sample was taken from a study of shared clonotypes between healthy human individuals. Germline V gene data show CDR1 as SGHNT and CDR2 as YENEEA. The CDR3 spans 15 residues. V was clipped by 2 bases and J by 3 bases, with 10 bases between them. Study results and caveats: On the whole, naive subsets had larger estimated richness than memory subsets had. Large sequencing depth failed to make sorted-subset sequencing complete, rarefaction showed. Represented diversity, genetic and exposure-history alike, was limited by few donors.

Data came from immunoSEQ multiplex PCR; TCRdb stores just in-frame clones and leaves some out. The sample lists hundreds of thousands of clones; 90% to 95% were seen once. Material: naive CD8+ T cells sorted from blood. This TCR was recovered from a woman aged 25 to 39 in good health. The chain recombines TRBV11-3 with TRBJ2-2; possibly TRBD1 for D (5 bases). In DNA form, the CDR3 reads TGTGCCAGCAGCTTAATTTGGGGCGACACCGGGGAGCTGTTTTTT. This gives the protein CASSLIWGDTGELFF.